The 17 T cell receptor beta chains in this list originate from one sample, sequenced in a study of blood T cells in healthy people across ages. The use of a sample-barcoded 5' primer and a J-beta primer mix characterized a second PCR of 7 to 11 cycles. One entry per CDR3 protein results from TCRdb running MiXCR on the 5' RACE reads. The sample contains roughly 500,000 distinct CDR3 sequences, 27% of which appear only once. The sequencing sample was made of blood. The receptors were gathered from a woman aged 70-85 years in good health.

V is TRBV5-1 and J is TRBJ2-2; D unclear. The length of the CDR3 is 13 residues. With 0 bases removed from V and 6 bases from J, the gap between germline ends came to 6 bases. Germline assignment: CDR1 SGHRS and CDR2 YFSETQ. This chain's CDR3 is CASSLDGAGELFF. DNA of the CDR3: TGCGCCAGCAGCTTGGACGGTGCCGGGGAGCTGTTTTTT.

This clonotype was seen a few times. The V gene is TRBV29-1, the J gene TRBJ1-1, with D unresolved. Between the trimmed V and J ends, which lost 4 bases and 7 bases, there was a span of 16 bases. The CDR3 loop spans 13 amino acids. Germline loops: CDR1 SQVTM, CDR2 ANQGSEA. CDR3 bases: TGCAGCGTTGTCACTCAGATAAATCTTGAAGCTTTCTTT. It encodes CSVVTQINLEAFF.

The J gene is TRBJ2-3, the V gene TRBV20-1; D is possibly TRBD1 or TRBD2 (6 bases each). Germline values: CDR1 DFQATT, CDR2 SNEGSKA (reference sequence). The CDR3 loop spans 12 amino acids. DNA for the CDR3: TGCTGTTTGTGGACGGGGGCGGATACGCAGTATTTT. Protein: CCLWTGADTQYF.

The rearrangement uses TRBV4-3 and TRBJ2-6; TRBD1 is a possible D gene (5 bases). V was trimmed by 3 bases and J by 0 bases, leaving 15 bases between them. This CDR3 spans 18 amino acids. The germline gives CDR1 LGHNA, CDR2 YSLEER. Here the CDR3 reads CASSHQGDSSSGANVLTF. The CDR3 region has the DNA TGCGCCAGCAGCCACCAGGGCGACAGTTCCTCTGGGGCCAACGTCCTGACTTTC.

The chain employs TRBV7-2 and TRBJ1-2, with D tentatively TRBD1 (6 bases). Trimming shortened V by 4 bases and J by 8 bases, and 26 bases separated the two germline ends. The germline gives CDR1 SGHTA, CDR2 FQGNSA. CDR3 length equals 17 residues. CDR3 sequence reads: CASSSQSTGRRGGGYTF. As DNA, the CDR3 is TGTGCCAGCAGCTCCCAATCGACAGGCCGACGCGGGGGGGGCTACACCTTC.

The chain combines TRBV6-2 or TRBV6-3 with TRBJ2-1, with D tentatively TRBD2 (5 bases). The germline V gene encodes CDR1 MNHEY and CDR2 SVGEGT. The CDR3 is 11 amino acids. V lost 8 bases, J lost 6 bases, and 8 bases lay in between. The CDR3 region is CASLGSNEQFF. As DNA, the CDR3 is TGTGCCAGCCTGGGGAGCAATGAGCAGTTCTTC.

This clonotype showed up just a few times. The CDR3 region has the DNA TGTGCCAGCAGCGTAGCTACAGGGTTAGGCGGCTACACCTTC. Its translation: CASSVATGLGGYTF. This sequence joins TRBV9 and TRBJ1-2, with D possibly TRBD1 on 6 matching bases. CDR1 SGDLS and CDR2 YYNGEE come from the germline V gene. This CDR3 spans 14 amino acids. Trimming pared 0 bases from V and 8 bases from J, leaving 14 bases between.

This clonotype was counted between two and nine times. The junction departs from germline at one end; a sequencing error may be responsible. The chain carries TRBV7-8 and TRBJ1-3, with no clear D. The CDR3 sequence is 16 residues long. Per the germline V gene, CDR1 is SGHVS and CDR2 is FQNEAQ. CDR3 DNA: TGTGCCAGCAGCCATATGAAGTCACAGTCTGGAAACGCCATATATTTT. It is translated as CASSHMKSQSGNAIYF. Full variable domain (remainder filled in from reference TRBV7-8 and TRBJ1-3): GAGVSQSPRYKVAKRGQDVALRCDPISGHVSLFWYQQALGQGPEFLTYFQNEAQLDKSGLPSDRFFAERPEGSVSTLKIQRTQQEDSAVYLCASSHMKSQSGNAIYFGEGSWLTVV.

The genes are TRBV12-3 or TRBV12-4 and TRBJ2-3; 9 nucleotides agree with TRBD2. J lost 7 bases, V lost 6 bases, and 11 bases had no gene match. This CDR3 is 15 amino acids long. CDR3 in DNA: TGTGCCAGCAGCCAAAGCGGGGGGCTCCGGTATACGCAGTATTTT. This gives the protein CASSQSGGLRYTQYF.

About this clonotype: Compared with germline, one end of the junction differs, possibly owing to a read error. V usage is TRBV7-2 and J usage is TRBJ2-1, with D tentatively TRBD1 or TRBD2 (6 bases each). CDR1 and CDR2 from the germline V gene are SGHTA and FQGNSA. The CDR3 is made up of 13 amino acids. CDR3: CASSRQQGGEEFF. The DNA for the CDR3 is TGTGCCAGCAGCAGACAACAGGGAGGTGAGGAGTTCTTC.

CDR3 residues: CSATGQYSNQPQHF. The CDR3 DNA sequence: TGCAGTGCCACAGGACAGTATAGCAATCAGCCCCAGCATTTT. The chain couples TRBV20-1 to TRBJ1-5; D might be TRBD1 (6 bases). Trimming removed 6 bases from V and 0 bases from J, with 12 bases in between. CDR1 and CDR2 (germline): DFQATT, SNEGSKA (reference sequence). The CDR3 covers 14 residues.

The chain joins TRBV20-1 to TRBJ2-5, with 11 bases aligning to TRBD2. The J call may be mistaken, given a closer DNA end match to TRBJ2-7. The CDR3 has 14 residues. Germline lookup yields CDR1 DFQATT and CDR2 SNEGSKA (reference sequence). Here the CDR3 DNA reads TGCAGTGCTTACCTGACTAGCGGGGCTCGCGAGCAGTACTTC. Translating it yields CSAYLTSGAREQYF.

This clonotype was recorded a few times. The V and J genes are TRBV7-6 and TRBJ1-3; D remains unclear. CDR3 length: 12 amino acids. Germline CDR1 and CDR2: SGHVS and FNYEAQ. The V end lost 5 bases, the J end lost 4 bases, and 6 bases lay between the germline ends. CDR3 residues: CASSAQGNTIYF. In DNA, the CDR3 is TGTGCCAGCAGCGCACAGGGAAACACCATATATTTT.

The chain links TRBV5-1 to TRBJ1-4, with TRBD1 identical over 7 bases. CDR3 size: 12 residues. V shed 2 bases, J shed 10 bases, and the junction held 2 bases outside the gene matches. Germline V gene data show CDR1 as SGHRS and CDR2 as YFSETQ. The CDR3 is CASSLTGAKLFF. The CDR3 nucleotides are TGCGCCAGCAGCTTAACAGGGGCAAAACTGTTTTTT.

Ten or more counts support this clonotype. The rearrangement links TRBV24-1 to TRBJ2-1, with 8 bases aligning to TRBD2. The CDR3 extends over 17 amino acids. V shed 3 bases and J 0 bases; nucleotides not matched to a gene: 6. The germline gives CDR1 KGHDR, CDR2 SFDVKD. CDR3 bases: TGTGCCACCAGTGATGTAACTAGCGGTAGCTCCTACAATGAGCAGTTCTTC. Translation: CATSDVTSGSSYNEQFF.

This clonotype was seen ten or more times. The genes are TRBV29-1 and TRBJ1-2; 7 bases fit TRBD1. The V segment lost 7 bases and the J segment 3 bases; nucleotides outside the gene matches: 8. The CDR3 has 13 residues. Germline V gives CDR1 SQVTM, CDR2 ANQGSEA. The CDR3 region is CSALTGSDYGYTF. CDR3 bases: TGCAGCGCCCTGACAGGGAGCGACTATGGCTACACCTTC.

The rearrangement links TRBV20-1 to TRBJ2-6, with TRBD1 matching 8 bases. Germline V gives CDR1 DFQATT, CDR2 SNEGSKA (reference sequence). The CDR3 has 13 residues. The V and J ends lost 7 bases and 3 bases, in that order; junction bases with no gene match: 2. CDR3 coding DNA: TGCAGTGGACAGGGGCATGGGGCCAACGTCCTGACTTTC. It specifies CSGQGHGANVLTF.